This TCR beta chain was sequenced in a study of T cells in Graves' hyperthyroidism and ophthalmopathy. The study's findings and limits: Among clonotypes expanded in thyroid above 0.001, most were also found in blood.

In regard to this clonotype: Its antigen is undetermined.

TCR beta CDR3 sequences were amplified from RNA transcripts. HTBI primers drove first-round RT-PCR of the TCR CDR3. TCRdb re-derived calls from the multiplex PCR reads in MiXCR, one entry per CDR3 protein. The top ten clones hold 40% of a sample with about 380,000 distinct CDR3 sequences, less than 20% of them seen once. Lactation, pregnancy, other autoimmune disease or uncontrolled infection led to exclusion of patients. The clonotype was recovered from a man between 18 and 29 years old with Graves' ophthalmopathy. Sequenced material: blood.

CDR3: CASSWTGAGYTF. As DNA, the CDR3 is TGTGCCAGCAGTTGGACAGGGGCGGGCTACACCTTC. V is TRBV6-1 and J is TRBJ1-2; TRBD1 matches 9 bases. Trimming at V came to 5 bases and at J to 8 bases, leaving 3 bases not matched to a gene. Germline V gene data show CDR1 as MNHNS and CDR2 as SASEGT. There are 12 residues in the CDR3.